The rows below give T cell receptor beta chains drawn from one sample of a study of T cells in Graves' hyperthyroidism and ophthalmopathy. TCRdb reprocessed the multiplex PCR reads via MiXCR and lists one record per CDR3 protein. Seen here are around 250,000 distinct CDR3 sequences, 13% to 15% observed once, and the top ten hold more than 10%. Source material: blood. The receptor set was obtained from a woman in her forties with Graves' hyperthyroidism that later progressed to Graves' ophthalmopathy. Each CDR3 is given with its conserved first and last residue. Fields, in order: clone size, V gene, D gene, J gene, CDR3 protein, CDR3 DNA. D genes are given only for firm matches. Clone size is not always given. Where it is, it says once, few, many or a class for expanded clones.

>.|TRBV28|.|TRBJ2-2
CASRRELITGELFF
TGTGCCAGCAGACGGGAGCTCATTACCGGGGAGCTGTTTTTT
>.|TRBV5-1|TRBD1|TRBJ1-6
CASSLQGGYNSPLHF
TGCGCCAGCAGCTTGCAGGGGGGATATAATTCACCCCTCCACTTT
>.|TRBV18|.|TRBJ1-5
CASSPDRIGQPQHF
TGTGCCAGCTCCCCGGACAGAATAGGTCAGCCCCAGCATTTT
>many|TRBV3-1|.|TRBJ2-5
CASSQGGEEETQYF
TGTGCCAGCAGCCAAGGTGGCGAAGAAGAGACCCAGTACTTC
>many|TRBV28|.|TRBJ2-7
CASSTFDPVEQYF
TGTGCCAGCAGTACCTTCGACCCCGTCGAGCAGTACTTC
>many|TRBV7-9|.|TRBJ2-7
CASSPQSAEQYF
TGTGCCAGCAGCCCTCAGTCAGCCGAGCAGTACTTC
>many|TRBV9|.|TRBJ2-3
CASSVGRKRTDTQYF
TGTGCCAGCAGCGTAGGACGGAAGCGCACAGATACGCAGTATTTT
>many|TRBV6-5|TRBD1|TRBJ1-2
CASSYSDRGDGYTF
TGTGCCAGCAGTTACTCGGACAGGGGGGATGGCTACACCTTC
>many|TRBV30|TRBD1|TRBJ2-2
CAWRGQEGDTGELFF
TGTGCCTGGAGAGGACAGGAAGGAGATACCGGGGAGCTGTTTTTT
>many|TRBV28|.|TRBJ1-1
CASSFEGDRTEAFF
TGTGCCAGCAGTTTTGAGGGAGATAGGACTGAAGCTTTCTTT
>many|TRBV7-2|TRBD2|TRBJ2-5
CASSHYSGSQETQYF
TGTGCCAGCAGCCACTATAGCGGGAGCCAAGAGACCCAGTACTTC
>many|TRBV2|TRBD1|TRBJ1-1
CASSEFWDSEAFF
TGTGCCAGCAGTGAGTTCTGGGACAGTGAAGCTTTCTTT
>few|TRBV5-8|.|TRBJ1-4
CASSLDTRDEKLFF
TGTGCCAGCAGCTTGGATACCCGAGATGAAAAACTGTTTTTT
>many|TRBV20-1|.|TRBJ2-1
CSARDPGLGGNEQFF
TGCAGTGCTAGAGATCCCGGACTAGGGGGCAATGAGCAGTTCTTC
>many|TRBV10-3|.|TRBJ2-6
CAISTSGRHSGANVLTF
TGTGCCATCAGTACTAGTGGGCGACACTCTGGGGCCAACGTCCTGACTTTC
>many|TRBV12-3/TRBV12-4|TRBD2|TRBJ2-1
CASSPRGDGSYNEQFF
TGTGCCAGCAGCCCCCGGGGGGATGGCTCCTACAATGAGCAGTTCTTC
>many|TRBV3-1|.|TRBJ2-5
CASSPGGLLRFGETQYF
TGTGCCAGCAGCCCTGGGGGGCTGCTGCGCTTTGGGGAGACCCAGTACTTC
>many|TRBV14|.|TRBJ2-7
CASSPMTGYEQYF
TGTGCCAGCAGCCCAATGACAGGCTACGAGCAGTACTTC
>many|TRBV20-1|TRBD2|TRBJ2-3
CSARVKPGLAGVDTQYF
TGCAGTGCTAGAGTCAAGCCGGGACTAGCGGGAGTAGATACGCAGTATTTT
>many|TRBV2|.|TRBJ2-1
CASRADENEQFF
TGTGCCAGCAGAGCAGACGAGAATGAGCAGTTCTTC
>few|TRBV4-1|.|TRBJ2-1
CASSQKGAFSEQFF
TGCGCCAGCAGCCAAAAAGGGGCTTTCAGTGAGCAGTTCTTC
>few|TRBV4-1|TRBD1|TRBJ1-4
CASSQGDRAWGGEKLFF
TGCGCCAGCAGCCAAGGGGACAGGGCCTGGGGGGGTGAAAAACTGTTTTTT
>.|TRBV30|TRBD1|TRBJ2-7
CAWNPGTGVILRYSKFIDSYEQYF
TGTGCCTGGAACCCCGGGACAGGGGTTATTCTACGTTATTCTAAGTTTATAGACTCCTACGAGCAGTACTTC
>many|TRBV11-2|.|TRBJ2-3
CASSLEDSLVDTQYF
TGTGCCAGCAGCTTAGAGGACAGTCTGGTTGATACGCAGTATTTT